These T cell receptor beta chains were read from a single sample in a study of T cells in Graves' hyperthyroidism and ophthalmopathy. TCRdb re-analysed the multiplex PCR reads in MiXCR, keeping a single row per CDR3 protein. In the table there are roughly 510,000 distinct CDR3 sequences, less than 25% of which are singletons. The sequencing sample was made of blood. The origin of the receptors is a young man with Graves' hyperthyroidism. CDR3s leave out the opening cysteine and the closing phenylalanine or tryptophan.

>12|TRBV12-3/TRBV12-4|TRBJ1-2
ASSFIERNYGYT
>12|TRBV6-1|TRBJ2-7
ASNPASGGLEQY
>12|TRBV5-1|TRBJ2-7
ASSLGLASGDQY
>15|TRBV9|TRBJ2-5
ASSLLPLAGGQETQY
>12|TRBV5-5|TRBJ2-2
ASSLWGITGELF
>12|TRBV19|TRBJ2-3
AGSIGRETDTQY
>14|TRBV5-1|TRBJ2-2
ASSSWTGANTGELF
>12|TRBV6-1|TRBJ1-2
ASGELGREGGYT
>14|TRBV5-5|TRBJ1-1
ASSSTGTGTATEAF
>12|TRBV20-1|TRBJ2-2
SASMGGRTGELF
>10|TRBV28|TRBJ2-7
ASSPFTYEQY
>11|TRBV7-9|TRBJ1-1
ASSLEMNTEAF
>13|TRBV12-3/TRBV12-4|TRBJ1-3
ASSLAPSSGNTIY
>15|TRBV20-1|TRBJ1-1
SARDWTKDRGNTEAF
>10|TRBV6-1|TRBJ2-7
ASISGGGEQY
>11|TRBV6-1|TRBJ1-2
ATRRQENYGYT
>13|TRBV7-9|TRBJ2-5
ASSPRRGAAETQY
>16|TRBV12-3/TRBV12-4|TRBJ2-6
ASSGLPDRTSGANVLT
>13|TRBV10-1|TRBJ2-5
ASSESGSALETQY
>13|TRBV28|TRBJ2-7
ASSSRVPGAYEQY
>13|TRBV19|TRBJ1-5
ASSPTDRGNQPQH
>12|TRBV6-1|TRBJ1-5
ASSEVGSNQPQH
>13|TRBV19|TRBJ2-5
ASSTGAVLYETQY
>9|TRBV28|TRBJ1-3
ATQWGSTIY
>13|TRBV28|TRBJ2-5
ASSLSSADVWTQY
>12|TRBV6-2/TRBV6-3|TRBJ1-2
ASSYDPWSYGYT
>15|TRBV19|TRBJ2-3
AGSPDGKGDGTDTQY
>12|TRBV2|TRBJ1-5
ASGRGQSNQPQH
>11|TRBV6-5|TRBJ2-2
ASSYQGDGELF
>11|TRBV20-1|TRBJ2-7
SARPSTTYEQY
>14|TRBV20-1|TRBJ2-7
SARAGLAGVFYEQY
>15|TRBV7-3|TRBJ2-2
ASSLTGGPRMTGELF
>13|TRBV11-2|TRBJ1-4
ASSSTGTAGEKLF
>10|TRBV28|TRBJ2-7
ASSRPHGGQY
>11|TRBV30|TRBJ1-2
AWSVLFPYGYT
>13|TRBV19|TRBJ2-5
ASSIGGGGQETQY
>13|TRBV11-2|TRBJ1-2
ASSPDRAWAYGYT
>13|TRBV28|TRBJ1-2
ASSSRQSPNYGYT
>11|TRBV20-1|TRBJ1-5
SAIRTGDQPQH